These T cell receptor beta chains were read from a single sample in a study of blood T cell repertoires in COVID-19. Here immunoSEQ multiplex PCR was the method, and the copy in TCRdb shows in-frame clones only, minus some. The sample records roughly 25,000 clones, over 80% being singletons. Sequenced material: peripheral blood. The origin of the receptors is a woman of 80 years or more with acute or convalescent COVID-19. Each CDR3 is given with its conserved first and last residue. The D gene is left open where the match is weak. Only some rows state a clone size, as once, few, many or a class for expanded clones.

D gene: -; J gene: TRBJ2-1; clone size: -; V gene: TRBV5-1; CDR3 protein: CASSLEGGQSNEQFF; CDR3 DNA: TGCGCCAGCAGCTTGGAGGGGGGGCAATCTAATGAGCAGTTCTTC
D gene: -; J gene: TRBJ1-3; clone size: -; V gene: TRBV6-1; CDR3 protein: CASSAESQALGNTIYF; CDR3 DNA: TGTGCCAGCAGTGCCGAGTCACAGGCTTTGGGAAACACCATATATTTT
D gene: TRBD1; J gene: TRBJ2-3; clone size: -; V gene: TRBV7-2; CDR3 protein: CASSLAQDRGFTDTQYF; CDR3 DNA: TGTGCCAGCAGCTTAGCCCAGGACAGGGGGTTCACAGATACGCAGTATTTT
D gene: TRBD1; J gene: TRBJ1-1; clone size: -; V gene: TRBV19; CDR3 protein: CASSPGTGVTEAFF; CDR3 DNA: TGTGCCAGTAGTCCCGGGACAGGGGTCACTGAAGCTTTCTTT
D gene: -; J gene: TRBJ2-5; clone size: -; V gene: TRBV6-2/TRBV6-3; CDR3 protein: CASSYRTGLETQYF; CDR3 DNA: TGTGCCAGCAGTTACCGCACAGGGTTGGAGACCCAGTACTTC
D gene: -; J gene: TRBJ2-3; clone size: -; V gene: TRBV19; CDR3 protein: CATRRQAYGTDTQYF; CDR3 DNA: TGTGCCACCCGCAGACAGGCTTATGGCACAGATACGCAGTATTTT
D gene: -; J gene: TRBJ2-7; clone size: -; V gene: TRBV30; CDR3 protein: CAAVPRTQKLGYEQYF; CDR3 DNA: TGTGCCGCAGTTCCAAGGACTCAAAAGTTGGGCTACGAGCAGTACTTC
D gene: TRBD1; J gene: TRBJ1-2; clone size: once; V gene: TRBV6-4; CDR3 protein: CASSRNIQGLDGYTF; CDR3 DNA: TGTGCCAGCAGTCGCAACATACAGGGGTTAGACGGCTACACCTTC
D gene: -; J gene: TRBJ1-4; clone size: -; V gene: TRBV3-1/TRBV3-2; CDR3 protein: CASSQSVGGEKLFF; CDR3 DNA: TGTGCCAGCAGCCAATCTGTGGGAGGTGAAAAACTGTTTTTT
D gene: -; J gene: TRBJ2-7; clone size: -; V gene: TRBV11-2; CDR3 protein: CASSLGKQSEQYF; CDR3 DNA: TGTGCCAGCAGCTTGGGCAAACAGAGCGAGCAGTACTTC